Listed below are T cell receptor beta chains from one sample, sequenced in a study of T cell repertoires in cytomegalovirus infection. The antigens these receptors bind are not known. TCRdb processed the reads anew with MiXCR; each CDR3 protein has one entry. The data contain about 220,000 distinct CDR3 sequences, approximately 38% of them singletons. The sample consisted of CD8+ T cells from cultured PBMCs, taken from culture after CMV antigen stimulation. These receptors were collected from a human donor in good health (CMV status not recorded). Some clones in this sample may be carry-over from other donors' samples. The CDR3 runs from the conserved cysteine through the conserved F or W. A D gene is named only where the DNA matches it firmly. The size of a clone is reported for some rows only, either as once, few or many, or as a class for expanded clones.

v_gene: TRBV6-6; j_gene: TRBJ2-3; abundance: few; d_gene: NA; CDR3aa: CASSYLGETDTQYF; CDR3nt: TGTGCCAGCAGTTACCTGGGCGAGACAGATACGCAGTATTTT
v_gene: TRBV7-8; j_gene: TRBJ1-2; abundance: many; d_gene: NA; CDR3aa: CASSLKSRSGPNYGYTF; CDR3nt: TGTGCCAGCAGCTTAAAGTCCCGGTCGGGTCCTAACTATGGCTACACCTTC
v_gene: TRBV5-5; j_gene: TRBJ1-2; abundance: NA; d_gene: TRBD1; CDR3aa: CASSFRTGANYGYTF; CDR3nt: TGTGCCAGCAGTTTTCGGACAGGGGCAAACTATGGCTACACCTTC
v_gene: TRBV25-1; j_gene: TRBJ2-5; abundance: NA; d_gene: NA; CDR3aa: CASSVGQGQETQYF; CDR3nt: TGTGCCAGCAGTGTGGGACAAGGACAAGAGACCCAGTACTTC
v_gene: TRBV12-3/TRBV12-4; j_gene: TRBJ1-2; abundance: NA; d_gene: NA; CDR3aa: CASTPWDGSYGYTF; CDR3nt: TGTGCCAGCACCCCTTGGGACGGGTCCTATGGCTACACCTTC
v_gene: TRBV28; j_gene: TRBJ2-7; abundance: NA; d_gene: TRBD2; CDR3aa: CASEGLAGGTYEQYF; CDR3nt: TGTGCCAGTGAGGGGCTAGCGGGAGGAACGTACGAGCAGTACTTC
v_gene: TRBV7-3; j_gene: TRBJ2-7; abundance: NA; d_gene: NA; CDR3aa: CASSSDSTPGSEQYF; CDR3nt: TGTGCCAGCAGCTCCGACTCAACTCCCGGCAGCGAGCAGTACTTC
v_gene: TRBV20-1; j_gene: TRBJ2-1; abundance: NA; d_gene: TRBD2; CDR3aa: CSASGTSDSNEQFF; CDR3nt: TGCAGTGCTTCGGGGACTAGCGATTCGAATGAGCAGTTCTTC
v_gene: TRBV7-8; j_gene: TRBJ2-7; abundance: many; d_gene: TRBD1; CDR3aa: CASSFVQGDVPYEQYF; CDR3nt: TGTGCCAGCAGCTTTGTACAGGGGGATGTGCCCTACGAGCAGTACTTC
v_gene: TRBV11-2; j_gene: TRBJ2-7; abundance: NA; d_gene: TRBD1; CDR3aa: CASSFWTGSYEQYF; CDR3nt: TGTGCCAGCAGCTTCTGGACAGGGAGCTACGAGCAGTACTTC
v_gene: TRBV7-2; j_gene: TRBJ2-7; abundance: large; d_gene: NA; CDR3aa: CASSLDARAYEQYF; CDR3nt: TGTGCCAGCAGCTTAGACGCGAGGGCCTACGAGCAGTACTTC
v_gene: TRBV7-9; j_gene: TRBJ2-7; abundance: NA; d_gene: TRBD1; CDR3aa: CASRTGTGKGEQYF; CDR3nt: TGTGCCAGCAGAACCGGGACAGGGAAGGGCGAGCAGTACTTC
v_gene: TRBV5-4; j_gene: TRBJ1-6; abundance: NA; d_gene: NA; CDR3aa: CASSDGFFESPLHF; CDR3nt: TGTGCCAGCAGCGACGGGTTTTTTGAATCACCCCTCCACTTT
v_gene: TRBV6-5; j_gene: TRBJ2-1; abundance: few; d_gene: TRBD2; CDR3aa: CASSYWDGGNEQFF; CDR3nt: TGTGCCAGCAGTTACTGGGACGGGGGGAATGAGCAGTTCTTC
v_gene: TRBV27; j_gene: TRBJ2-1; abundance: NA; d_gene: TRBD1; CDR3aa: CASSLGQGGVNEQFF; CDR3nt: TGTGCCAGCAGTTTGGGACAGGGGGGGGTCAATGAGCAGTTCTTC
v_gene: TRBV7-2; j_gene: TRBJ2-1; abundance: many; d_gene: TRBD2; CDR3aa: CASSLEGTSGTLEQFF; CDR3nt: TGTGCCAGCAGCTTAGAAGGGACTAGCGGGACTCTTGAGCAGTTCTTC
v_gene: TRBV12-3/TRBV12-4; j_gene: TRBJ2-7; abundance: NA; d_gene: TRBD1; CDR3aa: CASTGRGTGGSSYEQYF; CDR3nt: TGTGCCAGCACCGGACGTGGTACAGGGGGCAGTTCCTACGAGCAGTACTTC
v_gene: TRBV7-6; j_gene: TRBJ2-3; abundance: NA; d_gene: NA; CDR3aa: CASSADNTDTQYF; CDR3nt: TGTGCCAGCAGCGCGGACAATACAGATACGCAGTATTTT
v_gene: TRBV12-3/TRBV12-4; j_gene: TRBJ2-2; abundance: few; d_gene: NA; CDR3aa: CASSNGGPGTGELFF; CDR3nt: TGTGCCAGCAGTAACGGGGGCCCAGGAACCGGGGAGCTGTTTTTT
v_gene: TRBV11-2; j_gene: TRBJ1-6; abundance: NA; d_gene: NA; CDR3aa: CASSFWTSDNSYNSPLHF; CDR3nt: TGTGCCAGCAGCTTTTGGACTAGCGATAACTCCTATAATTCACCCCTCCACTTT
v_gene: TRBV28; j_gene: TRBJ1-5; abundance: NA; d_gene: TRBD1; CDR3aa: CASRLGQGINQPQHF; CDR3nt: TGTGCCAGCAGACTAGGACAGGGGATCAATCAGCCCCAGCATTTT
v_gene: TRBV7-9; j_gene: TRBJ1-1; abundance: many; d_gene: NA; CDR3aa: CASSFVEAIAEAFF; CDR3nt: TGTGCCAGCAGCTTCGTAGAGGCGATTGCTGAAGCTTTCTTT
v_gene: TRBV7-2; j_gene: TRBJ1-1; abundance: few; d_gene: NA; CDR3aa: CASSLGLPGTEAFF; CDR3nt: TGTGCCAGCAGCTTAGGGCTCCCGGGGACTGAAGCTTTCTTT
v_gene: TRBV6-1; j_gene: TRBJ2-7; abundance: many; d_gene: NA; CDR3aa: CASRTQGPEQYF; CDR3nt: TGTGCCAGCAGGACCCAGGGCCCCGAGCAGTACTTC
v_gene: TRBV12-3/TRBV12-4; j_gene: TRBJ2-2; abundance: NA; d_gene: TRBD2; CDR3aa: CASSFPPRLAGTGELFF; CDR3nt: TGTGCCAGCAGTTTCCCGCCCCGACTAGCGGGAACCGGGGAGCTGTTTTTT
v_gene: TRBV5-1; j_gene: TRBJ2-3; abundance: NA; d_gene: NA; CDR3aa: CASSREIGMISTDTQYF; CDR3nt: TGCGCCAGCAGCAGGGAGATTGGGATGATTAGCACAGATACGCAGTATTTT
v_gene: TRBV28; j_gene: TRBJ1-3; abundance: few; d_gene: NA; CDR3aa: CASRPGLGNTIYF; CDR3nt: TGTGCCAGCAGACCCGGCCTCGGAAACACCATATATTTT
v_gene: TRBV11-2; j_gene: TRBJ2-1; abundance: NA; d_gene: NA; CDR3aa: CASSPQGEQFF; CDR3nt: TGTGCCAGCAGCCCCCAGGGGGAGCAGTTCTTC
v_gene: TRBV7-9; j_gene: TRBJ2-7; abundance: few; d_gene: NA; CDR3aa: CASLREDYEQYF; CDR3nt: TGTGCCAGCCTCAGGGAAGACTACGAGCAGTACTTC
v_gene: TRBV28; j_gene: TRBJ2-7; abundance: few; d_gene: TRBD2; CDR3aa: CASSLGTSGRAEQYF; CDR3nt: TGTGCCAGCAGTCTCGGGACTAGCGGGAGGGCCGAGCAGTACTTC
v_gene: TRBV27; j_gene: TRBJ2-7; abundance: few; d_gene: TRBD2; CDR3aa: CASQPQREFNEQYF; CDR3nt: TGTGCCAGCCAACCCCAGCGGGAGTTCAACGAGCAGTACTTC
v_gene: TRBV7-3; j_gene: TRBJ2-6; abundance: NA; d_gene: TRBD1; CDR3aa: CASSKRGTASSGANVLTF; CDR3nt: TGTGCCAGCAGCAAACGTGGGACAGCATCCTCTGGGGCCAACGTCCTGACTTTC
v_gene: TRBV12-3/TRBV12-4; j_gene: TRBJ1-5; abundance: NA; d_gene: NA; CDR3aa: CASSTESNQPQHF; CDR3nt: TGTGCCAGCAGCACAGAGAGCAATCAGCCCCAGCATTTT
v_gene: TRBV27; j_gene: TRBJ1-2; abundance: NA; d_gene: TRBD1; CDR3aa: CASSLLTDRVDRYGYTF; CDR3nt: TGTGCCAGCAGTCTCCTGACGGACAGGGTGGACCGTTATGGCTACACCTTC
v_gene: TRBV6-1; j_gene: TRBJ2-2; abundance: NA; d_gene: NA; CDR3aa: CASRPPNTGELFF; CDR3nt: TGTGCCAGCAGGCCCCCCAACACCGGGGAGCTGTTTTTT
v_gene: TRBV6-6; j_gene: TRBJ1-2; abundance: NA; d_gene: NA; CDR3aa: CASSNHRVAYGYTF; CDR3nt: TGTGCCAGCTCGAACCACAGGGTTGCCTATGGCTACACCTTC
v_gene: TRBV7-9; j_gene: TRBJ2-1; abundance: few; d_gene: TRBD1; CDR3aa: CASYSMTGGSDEQFF; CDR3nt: TGTGCCAGCTACTCCATGACAGGGGGATCGGATGAGCAGTTCTTC
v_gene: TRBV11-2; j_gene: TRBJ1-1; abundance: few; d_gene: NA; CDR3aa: CASSALSTEAFF; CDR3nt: TGTGCCAGCAGCGCCCTAAGTACTGAAGCTTTCTTT
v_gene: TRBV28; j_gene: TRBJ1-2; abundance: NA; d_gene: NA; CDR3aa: CASSWALEGANYGYTF; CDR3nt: TGTGCCAGCAGTTGGGCCCTGGAGGGAGCTAACTATGGCTACACCTTC
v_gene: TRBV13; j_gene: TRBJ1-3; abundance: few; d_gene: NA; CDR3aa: CASSSDSYSGNTIYF; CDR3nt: TGTGCCAGCAGCTCTGACAGTTACTCTGGAAACACCATATATTTT
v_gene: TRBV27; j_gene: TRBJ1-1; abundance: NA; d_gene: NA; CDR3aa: CASNNLGSPEAFF; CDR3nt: TGTGCCAGCAATAACTTGGGGAGTCCTGAAGCTTTCTTT
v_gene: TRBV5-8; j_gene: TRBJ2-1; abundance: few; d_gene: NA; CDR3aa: CASILNPQNSYNEQFF; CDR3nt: TGTGCCAGCATCCTGAACCCTCAGAACTCCTACAATGAGCAGTTCTTC
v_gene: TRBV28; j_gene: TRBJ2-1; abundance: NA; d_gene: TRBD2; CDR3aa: CASTPGLADYNEQFF; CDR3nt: TGTGCCAGCACCCCTGGACTAGCGGACTACAATGAGCAGTTCTTC
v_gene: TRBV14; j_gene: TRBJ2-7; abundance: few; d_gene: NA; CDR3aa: CASSQAYEQYF; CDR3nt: TGTGCCAGCAGCCAGGCTTACGAGCAGTACTTC
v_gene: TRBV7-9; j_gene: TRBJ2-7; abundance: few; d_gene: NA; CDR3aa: CASSLVGHFGVGNPIYEQYF; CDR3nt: TGTGCCAGCAGCTTAGTGGGTCACTTCGGTGTCGGGAATCCTATCTACGAGCAGTACTTC
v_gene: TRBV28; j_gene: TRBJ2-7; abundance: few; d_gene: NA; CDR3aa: CASSGGRVIYEQYF; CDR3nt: TGTGCCAGCAGTGGGGGCAGGGTAATCTACGAGCAGTACTTC
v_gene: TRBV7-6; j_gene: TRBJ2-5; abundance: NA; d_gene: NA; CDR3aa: CASSLVSTLQETQYF; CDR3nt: TGTGCCAGCAGCTTAGTATCAACTCTGCAAGAGACCCAGTACTTC